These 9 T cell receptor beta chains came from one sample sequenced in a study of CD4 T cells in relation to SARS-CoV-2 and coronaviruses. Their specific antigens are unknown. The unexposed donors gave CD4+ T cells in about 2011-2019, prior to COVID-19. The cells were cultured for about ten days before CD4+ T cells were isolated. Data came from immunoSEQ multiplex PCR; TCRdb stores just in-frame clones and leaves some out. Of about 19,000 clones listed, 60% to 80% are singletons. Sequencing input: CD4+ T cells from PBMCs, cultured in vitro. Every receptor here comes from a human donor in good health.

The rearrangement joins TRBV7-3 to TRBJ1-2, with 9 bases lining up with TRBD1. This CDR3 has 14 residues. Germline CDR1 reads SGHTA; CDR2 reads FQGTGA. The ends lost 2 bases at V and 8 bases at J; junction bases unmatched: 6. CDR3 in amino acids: CASSLDRGSYGYTF. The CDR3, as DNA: TGTGCCAGCAGCTTAGACAGGGGGTCTTACGGCTACACCTTC.

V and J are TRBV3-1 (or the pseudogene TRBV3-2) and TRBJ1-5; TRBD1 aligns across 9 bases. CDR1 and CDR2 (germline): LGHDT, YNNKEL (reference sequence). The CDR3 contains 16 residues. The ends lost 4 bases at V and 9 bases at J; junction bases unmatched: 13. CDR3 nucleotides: TGTGCCAGCAGCCCTACCGGGACAGGGCTGGGAAGGCCCCAGCATTTT. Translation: CASSPTGTGLGRPQHF.

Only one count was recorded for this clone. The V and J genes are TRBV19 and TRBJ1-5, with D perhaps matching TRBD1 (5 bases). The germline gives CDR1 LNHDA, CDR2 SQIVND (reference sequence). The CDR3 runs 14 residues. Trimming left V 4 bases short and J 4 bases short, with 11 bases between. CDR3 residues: CASSTGQFNQPQHF. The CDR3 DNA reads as TGTGCCAGTAGTACTGGACAATTTAATCAGCCCCAGCATTTT. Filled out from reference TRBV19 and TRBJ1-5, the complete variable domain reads DGGITQSPKYLFRKEGQNVTLSCEQNLNHDAMYWYRQDPGQGLRLIYYSQIVNDFQKGDIAEGYSVSREKKESFPLTVTSAQKNPTAFYLCASSTGQFNQPQHFGDGTRLSIL.

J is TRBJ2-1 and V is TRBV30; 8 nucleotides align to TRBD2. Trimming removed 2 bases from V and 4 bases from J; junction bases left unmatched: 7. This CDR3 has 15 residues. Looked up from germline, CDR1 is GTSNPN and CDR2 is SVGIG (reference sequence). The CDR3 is CAWSYETSVYNEQFF. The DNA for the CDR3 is TGTGCCTGGAGTTACGAGACTAGCGTTTACAATGAGCAGTTCTTC. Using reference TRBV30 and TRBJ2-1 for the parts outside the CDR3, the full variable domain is SQTIHQWPATLVQPVGSPLSLECTVEGTSNPNLYWYRQAAGRGLQLLFYSVGIGQISSEVPQNLSASRPQDRQFILSSKKLLLSDSGFYLCAWSYETSVYNEQFFGPGTRLTVL.

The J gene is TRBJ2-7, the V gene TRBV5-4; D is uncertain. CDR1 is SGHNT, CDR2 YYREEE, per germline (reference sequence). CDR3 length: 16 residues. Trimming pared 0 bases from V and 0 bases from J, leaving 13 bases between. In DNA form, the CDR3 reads TGTGCCAGCAGCTTGGGGGTAGACCTCAGCTCCTACGAGCAGTACTTC. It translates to CASSLGVDLSSYEQYF. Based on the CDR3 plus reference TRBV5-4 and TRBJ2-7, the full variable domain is ETGVTQSPTHLIKTRGQQVTLRCSSQSGHNTVSWYQQALGQGPQFIFQYYREEENGRGNFPPRFSGLQFPNYSSELNVNALELDDSALYLCASSLGVDLSSYEQYFGPGTRLTVT.

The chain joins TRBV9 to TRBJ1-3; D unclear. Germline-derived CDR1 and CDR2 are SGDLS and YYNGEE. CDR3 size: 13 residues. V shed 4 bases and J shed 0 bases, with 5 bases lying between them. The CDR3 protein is CASSSNSGNTIYF. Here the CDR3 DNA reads TGTGCCAGCAGCTCCAACTCTGGAAACACCATATATTTT. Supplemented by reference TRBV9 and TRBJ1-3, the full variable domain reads DSGVTQTPKHLITATGQRVTLRCSPRSGDLSVYWYQQSLDQGLQFLIQYYNGEERAKGNILERFSAQQFPDLHSELNLSSLELGDSALYFCASSSNSGNTIYFGEGSWLTVV.

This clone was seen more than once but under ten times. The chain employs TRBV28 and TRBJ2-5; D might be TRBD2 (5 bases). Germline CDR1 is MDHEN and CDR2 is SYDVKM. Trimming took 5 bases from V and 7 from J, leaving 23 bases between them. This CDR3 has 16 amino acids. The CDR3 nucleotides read TGTGCCAGCAGTACCCGGGAATCTTTCCTGGGGTGGACCCAGTACTTC. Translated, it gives CASSTRESFLGWTQYF.

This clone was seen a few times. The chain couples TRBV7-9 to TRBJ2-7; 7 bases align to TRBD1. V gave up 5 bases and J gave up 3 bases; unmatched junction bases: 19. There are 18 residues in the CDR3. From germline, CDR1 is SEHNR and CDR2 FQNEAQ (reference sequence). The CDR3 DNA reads TGTGCCAGCAGCACCTTAAACTTGAGACAGGGCGCTTACTACGAGCAGTACTTC. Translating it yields CASSTLNLRQGAYYEQYF.

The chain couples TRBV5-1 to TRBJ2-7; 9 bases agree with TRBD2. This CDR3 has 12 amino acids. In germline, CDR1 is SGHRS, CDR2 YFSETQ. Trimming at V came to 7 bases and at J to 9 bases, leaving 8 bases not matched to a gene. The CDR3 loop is CASASGNFGQYF. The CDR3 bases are TGCGCCAGCGCTAGCGGGAATTTCGGGCAGTACTTC.